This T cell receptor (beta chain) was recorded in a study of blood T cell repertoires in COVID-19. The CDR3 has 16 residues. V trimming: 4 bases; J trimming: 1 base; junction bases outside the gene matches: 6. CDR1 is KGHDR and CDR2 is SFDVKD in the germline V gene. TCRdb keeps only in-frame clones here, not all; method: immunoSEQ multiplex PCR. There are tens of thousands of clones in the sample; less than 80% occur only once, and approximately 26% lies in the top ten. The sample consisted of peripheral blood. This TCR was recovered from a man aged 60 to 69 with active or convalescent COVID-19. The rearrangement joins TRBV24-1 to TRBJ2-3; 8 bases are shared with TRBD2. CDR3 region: CATSDRSGGGTDTQYF. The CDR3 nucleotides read TGTGCCACCAGTGACCGCAGCGGGGGAGGCACAGATACGCAGTATTTT.